This record concerns one TCR beta chain sequence. V lost 3 bases, J lost 3 bases, and 8 bases lay in between. The CDR3 is made up of 13 amino acids. Germline CDR1 is KGHSH and CDR2 is LQKENI. The sample is drawn from a study of blood T cell repertoires in COVID-19. Overall study: Sites in the United States, Italy and Spain provided acute and convalescent COVID-19 samples. From T cells, B-cell-depleted T cells, or PBMCs came the material, which was cDNA or gDNA.

In the authors' methods: Amplification with reference gene primers provided the estimates of nucleated cell counts. This table comes from immunoSEQ multiplex PCR, and its TCRdb copy is limited to in-frame clones, with some not included. That table furnishes V, J and clone size, whereas the DNA furnished D and trimming. This table has tens of thousands of clones, roughly 84% appearing once. This chain connects TRBV18 to TRBJ2-5; the D gene is possibly TRBD1 (6 bases). Sequencing was done on a sample of peripheral blood. The clonotype was recovered from a man between 65 and 85 years old with acute or convalescent COVID-19. CDR3 sequence reads: CASSPGQKETQYF. For the CDR3, the DNA is TGTGCCAGCTCACCTGGACAGAAAGAGACCCAGTACTTC.